A selection of T cell receptor beta chains follows, all from one sample in a study of radiation and T cells in renal cell carcinoma. Profiling relied on immunoSEQ multiplex PCR, and the TCRdb table lists in-frame clones only, not all of them. The sample has some 120,000 clones; roughly four fifths are singletons. The sample here was blood, taken from a patient whose treatment included radiotherapy and nephrectomy. The source is a man in his forties or fifties with renal cell carcinoma. Both conserved end residues are part of each CDR3. Each record gives: clone size, J gene, D gene, V gene, CDR3 DNA, CDR3 protein. The D gene is left open where the match is weak. Expanded clones get a size class; other rows say once, few or many, or leave the size out.

>NA|TRBJ1-1|NA|TRBV7-6
TGTGCCAGCAGCTTACAGGGAAACACTGAAGCTTTCTTT
CASSLQGNTEAFF
>NA|TRBJ2-7|NA|TRBV19
TGTGCCAGTAGTGCCCACCCCCGGCTAGCAGCAGCCTACGAGCAGTACTTC
CASSAHPRLAAAYEQYF
>NA|TRBJ1-1|NA|TRBV2
TGTGCCAGCAGTGCAGAGGCTGAAGCTTTCTTT
CASSAEAEAFF
>NA|TRBJ1-4|NA|TRBV6-5
TGTGCCAGCAGTTACCTTGGGTCGGAGGGGGAAAAACTGTTTTTT
CASSYLGSEGEKLFF
>NA|TRBJ2-7|TRBD2|TRBV28
TGTGCCAGCAGCCCGTCGACTAGCGGGAGAAGGTACGAGCAGTACTTC
CASSPSTSGRRYEQYF
>NA|TRBJ1-4|TRBD1|TRBV6-1
TGTGCCAGCAGACACCCTGGACAGGGGGCCGAAAAACTGTTTTTT
CASRHPGQGAEKLFF
>few|TRBJ2-7|NA|TRBV2
TGTGCCAGCAAACAGCCCCGAACCCCCTACGAGCAGTACTTC
CASKQPRTPYEQYF
>NA|TRBJ2-4|NA|TRBV20-1
TGCAGTGCAAGCTCGGGGGACATTCAGTACTTC
CSASSGDIQYF
>NA|TRBJ2-7|TRBD2|TRBV30
TGTGCCTGGAGCCTGGGGCTAGCGGGAGATAAGAACGAGCAGTACTTC
CAWSLGLAGDKNEQYF
>NA|TRBJ2-7|TRBD1|TRBV30
TGTGCCTGGAGTAAAGGTCTGGCAGGGGGCTCTATGTTCGCCTACGAGCAGTACTTC
CAWSKGLAGGSMFAYEQYF
>NA|TRBJ2-7|TRBD1|TRBV5-1
TGCGCCAGCAGCTCCGGGACAGGGGGGTTCGAGCAGTACTTC
CASSSGTGGFEQYF
>NA|TRBJ1-1|NA|TRBV20-1
TGCAGTGCCGCCGGAAGAACTGAAGCTTTCTTT
CSAAGRTEAFF
>NA|TRBJ1-2|NA|TRBV7-9
TGTGCCAGCAGCTTAGATGTCAGGCAAAACTATGGCTACACCTTC
CASSLDVRQNYGYTF
>NA|TRBJ1-5|NA|TRBV2
TGTGCCAGCAGCCAAGTGGGGATGCGCAATCAGCCCCAGCATTTT
CASSQVGMRNQPQHF
>NA|TRBJ2-7|NA|TRBV5-5
TGTGCCAGCAGCTTGACGGGGGTCGGCTACGAGCAGTACTTC
CASSLTGVGYEQYF
>NA|TRBJ2-7|TRBD2|TRBV7-2
TGTGCCAGCAGCCAGCGGGGGGGCCCCTACGAGCAGTACTTC
CASSQRGGPYEQYF
>NA|TRBJ2-1|TRBD2|TRBV30
TGTGCCTGGAGTGTCGGGGCTAGCGGGTACAATGAGCAGTTCTTC
CAWSVGASGYNEQFF
>NA|TRBJ2-3|TRBD1|TRBV4-1
TGCGCCAGCAGCCGTACCGGGACAGGCCTCACAGATACGCAGTATTTT
CASSRTGTGLTDTQYF
>NA|TRBJ2-3|TRBD2|TRBV5-4
TGTGCCAGCAGCCCCTCTGGACTAGCGGGAGGTATAGATACGCAGTATTTT
CASSPSGLAGGIDTQYF
>once|TRBJ2-7|TRBD1|TRBV27
TGTGCCAGCAGTTTCGGGACAGTCCACTCCTACGAGCAGTACTTC
CASSFGTVHSYEQYF
>NA|TRBJ2-7|TRBD1|TRBV30
TGTGCCTGGAGTGGGCTCGAGGACAGGGGGCTTGAGCAGTACTTC
CAWSGLEDRGLEQYF
>NA|TRBJ2-1|TRBD2|TRBV5-1
TGCGCCAGCAGCCGCCCGACTAGCGGGGGATATGAGCAGTTCTTC
CASSRPTSGGYEQFF
>NA|TRBJ2-3|TRBD1|TRBV5-1
TGCGCCAGCAGCTTGGGACAGGGCGTCACAGATACGCAGTATTTT
CASSLGQGVTDTQYF
>NA|TRBJ1-1|NA|TRBV7-3
TGTGCCAGCAGCAAGATGGGAGACACTGAAGCTTTCTTT
CASSKMGDTEAFF
>NA|TRBJ2-5|NA|TRBV5-1
TGCGCCAGCAGCTTGGGACAAAAAGAGACCCAGTACTTC
CASSLGQKETQYF
>NA|TRBJ2-1|NA|TRBV2
TGTGCCAGCAGTGCCACAGGGCCGCCATACAATGAGCAGTTCTTC
CASSATGPPYNEQFF
>NA|TRBJ1-4|NA|TRBV5-1
TGCGCCAGCAGGCAGAGGGGCCCGACTAATGAAAAACTGTTTTTT
CASRQRGPTNEKLFF
>NA|TRBJ2-3|NA|TRBV2
TGTGCCAGCACCCAGGGCCAAGATACGCAGTATTTT
CASTQGQDTQYF
>NA|TRBJ2-1|NA|TRBV5-1
TGCGCCAGCAGCTTAAAATGGAACGGGACCCACAATGAGCAGTTCTTC
CASSLKWNGTHNEQFF
>NA|TRBJ2-5|NA|TRBV19
TGTGCCAGTAGCTCAGGGTACGGGGAGACCCAGTACTTC
CASSSGYGETQYF
>NA|TRBJ2-1|NA|TRBV5-1
TGCGCCAGCAGCTCCCGGGATTATTACAATGAGCAGTTCTTC
CASSSRDYYNEQFF
>NA|TRBJ2-1|NA|TRBV5-1
TGCGCCAGCAGCCTAATGAAAAGCTCCTACAATGAGCAGTTCTTC
CASSLMKSSYNEQFF
>NA|TRBJ2-3|TRBD1|TRBV5-1
TGCGCCAGCAGCGGAGGGACAGGGTCGACAGATACGCAGTATTTT
CASSGGTGSTDTQYF
>once|TRBJ2-3|TRBD2|TRBV5-4
TGTGCCAGCAGCCGAGGACTAGCGGGGAGCACAGATACGCAGTATTTT
CASSRGLAGSTDTQYF
>few|TRBJ2-6|NA|TRBV6-5
TGTGCCAGCAGTTACTCGATATCAGGGGCCAACGTCCTGACTTTC
CASSYSISGANVLTF
>NA|TRBJ2-5|NA|TRBV6-1
TGTGCCAGCAGGCTCCGCGGATCCTTGGAGACCCAGTACTTC
CASRLRGSLETQYF
>NA|TRBJ1-4|NA|TRBV5-1
TGCGCCAGCAAAAGGGGGTCTAATGAAAAACTGTTTTTT
CASKRGSNEKLFF
>NA|TRBJ2-7|TRBD1|TRBV5-5
TGTGCCAGCAGCTTGGTTTGGCAGGGGGCCTACGAGCAGTACTTC
CASSLVWQGAYEQYF
>NA|TRBJ2-1|NA|TRBV19
TGTGCCAGTAGTACCCAGGCCTACTCCTACAATGAGCAGTTCTTC
CASSTQAYSYNEQFF
>few|TRBJ1-1|NA|TRBV19
TGTGCCAGTAGGGAGAACGGATTGGGCACTGAAGCTTTCTTT
CASRENGLGTEAFF
>NA|TRBJ1-1|NA|TRBV11-1
TGTGCCAGCAGCTTCCTGGCGACAGCGTTTAACACTGAAGCTTTCTTT
CASSFLATAFNTEAFF
>NA|TRBJ1-5|NA|TRBV10-3
TGTGCCATCAGTGAGCAAAGCCTCAACCCTAATCAGCCCCAGCATTTT
CAISEQSLNPNQPQHF
>NA|TRBJ2-7|NA|TRBV21-1
TGTGCCAGCAGCTTCCCTAGGGTCTACGAGCAGTACTTC
CASSFPRVYEQYF
>few|TRBJ2-1|TRBD1|TRBV25-1
TGTGCCAGCAGTGAGACAGGGGGCCTTGAGCAGTTCTTC
CASSETGGLEQFF
>NA|TRBJ1-6|NA|TRBV4-2
TGTGCCAGCAGCCAAGATAGCTCCTATAATTCACCCCTCCACTTT
CASSQDSSYNSPLHF
>NA|TRBJ2-2|TRBD2|TRBV11-2
TGTGCCAGCAGCTTCACCGCGGGGGGCCGGATTTTT
CASSFTAGGRIF
>NA|TRBJ2-5|NA|TRBV19
TGTGCCAGTAGCATAAGGTACCAAGAGACCCAGTACTTC
CASSIRYQETQYF
>NA|TRBJ2-7|NA|TRBV27
TGTGCCAGTATGACGACCGCGGGGTCCCTGAGTGAGCAGTACTTC
CASMTTAGSLSEQYF
>NA|TRBJ2-3|TRBD2|TRBV10-3
TGTGCCACCCTATCGGGACTAGCTACAGATACGCAGTATTTT
CATLSGLATDTQYF
>NA|TRBJ1-2|TRBD1|TRBV9
TGTGCCAGCAGCGTAGATCTGGGACAGGGGGGTGGCTACACCTTC
CASSVDLGQGGGYTF
>NA|TRBJ2-1|NA|TRBV7-8
TGTGCCAGCAGCTTAGAATTACGGTACAATGAGCAGTTCTTC
CASSLELRYNEQFF
>NA|TRBJ2-3|TRBD1|TRBV9
TGTGCCAGCAGCGTTCAGACAGGGTCCCCAGATACGCAGTATTTT
CASSVQTGSPDTQYF
>once|TRBJ1-2|TRBD1|TRBV7-9
TGTGCCAGCAGCGGGACAGCTCTTGGACCCAATGGCTACACCTTC
CASSGTALGPNGYTF
>once|TRBJ2-1|TRBD2|TRBV6-1
TGTGCCAGCAGTGAAGCGCTGCTAGCGGGTACAACCTACAATGAGCAGTTCTTC
CASSEALLAGTTYNEQFF